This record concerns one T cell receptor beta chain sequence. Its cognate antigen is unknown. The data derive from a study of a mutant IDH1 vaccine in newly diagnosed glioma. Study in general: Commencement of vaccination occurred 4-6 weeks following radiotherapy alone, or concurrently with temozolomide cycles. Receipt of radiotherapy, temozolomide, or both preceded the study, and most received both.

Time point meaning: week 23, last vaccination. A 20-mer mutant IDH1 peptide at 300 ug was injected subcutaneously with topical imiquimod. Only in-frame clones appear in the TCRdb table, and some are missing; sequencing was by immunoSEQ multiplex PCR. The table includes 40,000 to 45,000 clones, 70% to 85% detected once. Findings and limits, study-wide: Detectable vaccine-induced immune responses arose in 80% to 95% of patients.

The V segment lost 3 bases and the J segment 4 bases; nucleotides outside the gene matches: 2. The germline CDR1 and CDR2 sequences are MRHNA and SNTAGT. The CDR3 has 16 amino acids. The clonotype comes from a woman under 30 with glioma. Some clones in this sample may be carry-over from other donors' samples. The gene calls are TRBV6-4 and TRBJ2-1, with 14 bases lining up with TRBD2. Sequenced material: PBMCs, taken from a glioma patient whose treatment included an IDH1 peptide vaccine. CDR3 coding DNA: TGTGCCAGCAGTGAGACTAGCGGGGGGGGGTACAATGAGCAGTTCTTC. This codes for CASSETSGGGYNEQFF.